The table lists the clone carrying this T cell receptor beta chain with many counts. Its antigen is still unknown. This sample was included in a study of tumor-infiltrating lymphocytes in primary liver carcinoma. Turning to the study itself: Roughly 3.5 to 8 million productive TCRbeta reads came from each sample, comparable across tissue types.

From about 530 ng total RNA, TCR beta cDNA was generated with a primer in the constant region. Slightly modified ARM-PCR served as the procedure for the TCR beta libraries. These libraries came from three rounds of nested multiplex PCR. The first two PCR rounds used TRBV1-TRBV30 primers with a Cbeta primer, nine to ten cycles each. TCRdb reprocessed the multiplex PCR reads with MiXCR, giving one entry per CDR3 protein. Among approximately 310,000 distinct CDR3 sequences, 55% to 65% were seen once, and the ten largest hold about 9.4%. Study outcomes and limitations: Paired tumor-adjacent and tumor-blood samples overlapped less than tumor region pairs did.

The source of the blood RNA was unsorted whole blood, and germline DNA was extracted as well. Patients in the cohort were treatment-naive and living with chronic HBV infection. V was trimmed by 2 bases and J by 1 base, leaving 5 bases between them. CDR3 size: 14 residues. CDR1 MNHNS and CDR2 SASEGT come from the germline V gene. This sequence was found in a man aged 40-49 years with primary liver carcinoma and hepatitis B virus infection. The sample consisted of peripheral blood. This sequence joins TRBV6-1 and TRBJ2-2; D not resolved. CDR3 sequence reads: CASSESVNTGELFF. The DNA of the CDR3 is TGTGCCAGCAGTGAATCAGTGAACACCGGGGAGCTGTTTTTT.